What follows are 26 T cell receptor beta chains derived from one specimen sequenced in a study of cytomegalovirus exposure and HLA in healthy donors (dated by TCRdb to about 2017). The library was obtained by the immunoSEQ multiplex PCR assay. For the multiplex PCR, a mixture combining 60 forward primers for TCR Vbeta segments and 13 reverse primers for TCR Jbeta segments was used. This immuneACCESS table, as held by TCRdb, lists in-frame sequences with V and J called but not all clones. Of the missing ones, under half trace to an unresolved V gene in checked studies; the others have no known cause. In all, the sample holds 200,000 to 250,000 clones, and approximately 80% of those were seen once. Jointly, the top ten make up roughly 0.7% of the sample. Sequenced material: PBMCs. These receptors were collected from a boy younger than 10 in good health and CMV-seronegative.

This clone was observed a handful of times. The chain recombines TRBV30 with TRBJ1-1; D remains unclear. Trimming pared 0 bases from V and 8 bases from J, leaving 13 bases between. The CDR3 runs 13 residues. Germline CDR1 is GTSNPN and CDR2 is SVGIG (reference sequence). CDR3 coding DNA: TGTGCCTGGAGTGTACGGGATCCCTGGGAAGCTTTCTTT. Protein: CAWSVRDPWEAFF. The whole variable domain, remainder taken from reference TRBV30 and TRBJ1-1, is SQTIHQWPATLVQPVGSPLSLECTVEGTSNPNLYWYRQAAGRGLQLLFYSVGIGQISSEVPQNLSASRPQDRQFILSSKKLLLSDSGFYLCAWSVRDPWEAFFGQGTRLTVV.

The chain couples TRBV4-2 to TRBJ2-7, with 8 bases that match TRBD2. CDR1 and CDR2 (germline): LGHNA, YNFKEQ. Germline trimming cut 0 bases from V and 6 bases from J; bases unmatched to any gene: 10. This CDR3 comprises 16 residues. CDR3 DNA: TGTGCCAGCAGCCAAGATTGGGGAGCGGGAGTTGGCGAGCAGTACTTC. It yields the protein CASSQDWGAGVGEQYF.

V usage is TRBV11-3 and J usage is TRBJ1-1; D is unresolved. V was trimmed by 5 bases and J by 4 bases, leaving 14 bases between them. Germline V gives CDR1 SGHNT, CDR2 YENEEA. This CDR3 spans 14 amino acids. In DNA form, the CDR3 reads TGTGCCAGCAGCCTACGCTCCGGCGGCACTGAAGCTTTCTTT. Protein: CASSLRSGGTEAFF.

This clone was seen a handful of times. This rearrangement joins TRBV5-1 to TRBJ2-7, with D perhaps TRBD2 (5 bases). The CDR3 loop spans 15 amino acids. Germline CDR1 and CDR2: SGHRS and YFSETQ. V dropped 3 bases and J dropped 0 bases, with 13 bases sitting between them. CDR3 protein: CASSSTVGSSYEQYF. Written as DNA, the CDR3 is TGCGCCAGCAGCTCAACAGTGGGGAGCTCCTACGAGCAGTACTTC.

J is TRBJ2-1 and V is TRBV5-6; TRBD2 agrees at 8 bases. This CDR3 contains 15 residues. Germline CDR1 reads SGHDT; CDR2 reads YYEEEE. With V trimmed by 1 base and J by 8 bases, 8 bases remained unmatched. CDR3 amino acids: CASSLLRGRRDEQFF. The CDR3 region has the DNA TGTGCCAGCAGCTTGCTCCGCGGGAGGAGGGATGAGCAGTTCTTC.

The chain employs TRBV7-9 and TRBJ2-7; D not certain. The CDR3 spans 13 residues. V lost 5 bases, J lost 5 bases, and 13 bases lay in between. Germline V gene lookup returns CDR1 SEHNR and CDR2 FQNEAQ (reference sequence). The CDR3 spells CASSQYPENEQYF. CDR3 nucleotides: TGTGCCAGCAGCCAATATCCTGAGAACGAGCAGTACTTC. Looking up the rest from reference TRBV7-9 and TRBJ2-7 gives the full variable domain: DTGVSQNPRHKITKRGQNVTFRCDPISEHNRLYWYRQTLGQGPEFLTYFQNEAQLEKSRLLSDRFSAERPKGSFSTLEIQRTEQGDSAMYLCASSQYPENEQYFGPGTRLTVT.

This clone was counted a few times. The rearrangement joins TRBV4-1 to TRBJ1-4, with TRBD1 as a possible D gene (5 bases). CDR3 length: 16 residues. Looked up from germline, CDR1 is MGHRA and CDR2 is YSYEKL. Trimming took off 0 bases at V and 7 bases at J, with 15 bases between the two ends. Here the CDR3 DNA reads TGCGCCAGCAGCCAAGATCCCCCAGGAGGGGCTGAAAAACTGTTTTTT. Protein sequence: CASSQDPPGGAEKLFF.

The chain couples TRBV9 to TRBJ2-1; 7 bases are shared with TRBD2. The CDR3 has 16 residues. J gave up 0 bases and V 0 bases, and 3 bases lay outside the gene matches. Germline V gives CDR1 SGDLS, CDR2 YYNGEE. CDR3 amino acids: CASSVGEGSSYNEQFF. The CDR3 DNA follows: TGTGCCAGCAGCGTAGGGGAGGGGAGCTCCTACAATGAGCAGTTCTTC. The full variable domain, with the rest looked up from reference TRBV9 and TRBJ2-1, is DSGVTQTPKHLITATGQRVTLRCSPRSGDLSVYWYQQSLDQGLQFLIQYYNGEERAKGNILERFSAQQFPDLHSELNLSSLELGDSALYFCASSVGEGSSYNEQFFGPGTRLTVL.

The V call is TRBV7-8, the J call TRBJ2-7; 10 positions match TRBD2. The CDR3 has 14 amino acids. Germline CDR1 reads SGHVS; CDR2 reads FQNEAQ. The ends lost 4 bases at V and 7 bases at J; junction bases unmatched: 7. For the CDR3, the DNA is TGTGCCAGCAGCTCGGGACTAGCGTCATGGGAGCAGTACTTC. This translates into CASSSGLASWEQYF.

CDR3 bases: TGCGCCAGCAGTGAGGGACAGGGGCCCTACGAGCAGTACGTC. This gives the protein CASSEGQGPYEQYV. The rearrangement links TRBV10-1 to TRBJ2-7, with 9 bases identical to TRBD1. V trimming: 2 bases; J trimming: 2 bases; junction bases outside the gene matches: 1. The CDR3 sequence is 14 residues long. The V gene's germline CDR1 is WNHNN and CDR2 SYGVQD (reference sequence).

CDR3 residues: CASSGSGTGSSTDTGELFF. For the CDR3, the DNA is TGTGCCAGCAGCGGCTCCGGGACAGGGTCATCGACGGACACCGGGGAGCTGTTTTTT. The rearrangement joins TRBV9 to TRBJ2-2, with 9 bases identical to TRBD1. The V and J ends lost 3 bases and 3 bases, in that order; junction bases with no gene match: 15. This CDR3 region has 19 residues. Germline V gene lookup returns CDR1 SGDLS and CDR2 YYNGEE.

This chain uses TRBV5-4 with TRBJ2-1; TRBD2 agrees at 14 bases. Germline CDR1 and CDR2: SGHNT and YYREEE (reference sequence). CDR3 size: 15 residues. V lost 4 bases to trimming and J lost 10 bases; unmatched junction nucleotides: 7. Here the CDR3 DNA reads TGTGCCAGCAGCCCCCCAGGACTAGCGGGGGGAGAGCAGTTCTTC. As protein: CASSPPGLAGGEQFF.

The CDR3 here is CASTPGFGSSYEQYF. CDR3 nucleotides: TGTGCCAGCACCCCGGGATTTGGGAGCTCCTACGAGCAGTACTTC. The V call is TRBV6-6, the J call TRBJ2-5; TRBD2 is a possible D gene (5 bases). The J call may be wrong; the DNA end is better matched by TRBJ2-7. Germline assignment: CDR1 MNHNY and CDR2 SVGAGI (reference sequence). CDR3 length: 15 amino acids.

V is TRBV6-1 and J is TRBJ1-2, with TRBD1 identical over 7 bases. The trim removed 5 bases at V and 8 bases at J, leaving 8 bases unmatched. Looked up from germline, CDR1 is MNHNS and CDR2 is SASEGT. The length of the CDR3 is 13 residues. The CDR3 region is CASSINRGGGYTF. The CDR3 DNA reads TGTGCCAGCAGTATAAACAGGGGAGGAGGCTACACCTTC.

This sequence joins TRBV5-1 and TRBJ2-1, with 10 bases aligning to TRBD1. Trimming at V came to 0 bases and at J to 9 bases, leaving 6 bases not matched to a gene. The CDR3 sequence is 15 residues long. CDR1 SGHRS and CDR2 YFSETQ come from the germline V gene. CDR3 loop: CASSLAGTGVSEQFF. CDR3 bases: TGCGCCAGCAGCTTGGCGGGGACAGGGGTGAGTGAGCAGTTCTTC.

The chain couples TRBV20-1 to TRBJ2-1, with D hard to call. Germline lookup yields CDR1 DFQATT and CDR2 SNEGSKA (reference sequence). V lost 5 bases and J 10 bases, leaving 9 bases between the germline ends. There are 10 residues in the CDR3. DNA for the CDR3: TGCAGTGCTTACCGGGTCGAGCAGTTCTTC. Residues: CSAYRVEQFF.

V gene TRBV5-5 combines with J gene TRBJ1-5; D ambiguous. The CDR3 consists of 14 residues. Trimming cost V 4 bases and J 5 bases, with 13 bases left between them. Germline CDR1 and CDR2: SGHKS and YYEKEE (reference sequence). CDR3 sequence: CASSPEGADQPQHF. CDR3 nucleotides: TGTGCCAGCAGCCCTGAGGGCGCCGATCAGCCCCAGCATTTT.

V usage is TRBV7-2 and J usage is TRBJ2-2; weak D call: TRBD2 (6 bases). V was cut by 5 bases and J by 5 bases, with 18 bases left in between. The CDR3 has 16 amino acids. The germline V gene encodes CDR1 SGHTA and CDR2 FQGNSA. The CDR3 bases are TGTGCCAGCAGCCGGGACTCCACCGTGGGGACCGGGGAGCTGTTTTTT. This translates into CASSRDSTVGTGELFF.

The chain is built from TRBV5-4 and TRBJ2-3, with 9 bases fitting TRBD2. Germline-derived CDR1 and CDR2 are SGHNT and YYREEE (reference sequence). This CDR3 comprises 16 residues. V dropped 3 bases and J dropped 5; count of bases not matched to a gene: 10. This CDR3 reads CASSSGTSRMGDTQYF. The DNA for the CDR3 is TGTGCCAGCAGCTCCGGGACTAGCCGAATGGGAGATACGCAGTATTTT.

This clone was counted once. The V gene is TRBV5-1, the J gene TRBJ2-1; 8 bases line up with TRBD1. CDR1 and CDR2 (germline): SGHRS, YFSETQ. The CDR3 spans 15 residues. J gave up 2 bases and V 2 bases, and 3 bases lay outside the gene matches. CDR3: CASSLRQGTYNEQFF. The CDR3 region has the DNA TGCGCCAGCAGCTTAAGACAGGGGACCTACAATGAGCAGTTCTTC.

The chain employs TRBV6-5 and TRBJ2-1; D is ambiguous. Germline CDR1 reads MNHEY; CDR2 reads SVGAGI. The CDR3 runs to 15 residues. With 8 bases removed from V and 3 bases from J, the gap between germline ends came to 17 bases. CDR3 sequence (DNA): TGTGCCAGCCACTCCCCCTTTTCGCTCTACAATGAGCAGTTCTTC. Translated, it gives CASHSPFSLYNEQFF.

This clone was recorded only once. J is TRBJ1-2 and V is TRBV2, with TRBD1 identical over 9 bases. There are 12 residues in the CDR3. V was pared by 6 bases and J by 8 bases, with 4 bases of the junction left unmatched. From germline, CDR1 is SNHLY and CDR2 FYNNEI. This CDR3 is CASSGQGRGYTF. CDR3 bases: TGTGCCAGCAGCGGACAGGGGAGAGGCTACACCTTC.

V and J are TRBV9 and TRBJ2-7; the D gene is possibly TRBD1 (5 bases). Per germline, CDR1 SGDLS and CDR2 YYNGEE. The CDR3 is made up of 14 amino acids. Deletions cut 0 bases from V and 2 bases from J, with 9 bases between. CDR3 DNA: TGTGCCAGCAGCGTAGAAGGGGCCGCCTACGAGCAGTACTTC. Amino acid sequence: CASSVEGAAYEQYF.

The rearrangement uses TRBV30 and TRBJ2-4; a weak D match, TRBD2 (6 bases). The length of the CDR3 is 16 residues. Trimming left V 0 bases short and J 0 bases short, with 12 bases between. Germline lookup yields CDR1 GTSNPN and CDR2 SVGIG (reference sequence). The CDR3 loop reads CAWSVLGDLAKNIQYF. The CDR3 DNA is TGTGCCTGGAGTGTACTGGGGGACTTAGCCAAAAACATTCAGTACTTC. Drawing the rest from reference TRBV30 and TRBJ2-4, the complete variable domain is SQTIHQWPATLVQPVGSPLSLECTVEGTSNPNLYWYRQAAGRGLQLLFYSVGIGQISSEVPQNLSASRPQDRQFILSSKKLLLSDSGFYLCAWSVLGDLAKNIQYFGAGTRLSVL.

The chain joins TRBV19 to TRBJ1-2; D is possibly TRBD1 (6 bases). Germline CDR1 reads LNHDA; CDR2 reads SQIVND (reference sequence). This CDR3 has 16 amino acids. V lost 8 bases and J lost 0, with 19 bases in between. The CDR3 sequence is CASLGGGRSPNYGYTF. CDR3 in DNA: TGTGCCAGTCTAGGGGGGGGAAGGAGTCCTAACTATGGCTACACCTTC.

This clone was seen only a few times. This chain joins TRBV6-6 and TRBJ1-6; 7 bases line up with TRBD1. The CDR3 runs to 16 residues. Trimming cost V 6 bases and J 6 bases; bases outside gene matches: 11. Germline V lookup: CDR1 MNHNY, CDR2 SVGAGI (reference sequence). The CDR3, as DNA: TGTGCCAGCAGCTACAAACAGGGGCTGTCTAATTCACCCCTCCACTTT. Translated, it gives CASSYKQGLSNSPLHF.